What follows are 26 T cell receptor beta chains derived from one specimen sequenced in a study of T cell repertoires in cytomegalovirus infection. MiXCR was run by TCRdb on the reads, yielding one entry per CDR3 protein. Here the sample spans roughly 500,000 distinct CDR3 sequences, under 55% being singletons. These TCRs are of unknown antigen specificity. Sequencing used cultured PBMCs, obtained from culture after CMV antigen stimulation. All receptors come from a human donor in good health (CMV status not recorded). Some clones in this sample may be carry-over from other donors' samples.

A few counts support this clonotype. The chain uses TRBV27 and TRBJ2-3; 11 nucleotides agree with TRBD2. The germline V gene has CDR1 MNHEY and CDR2 SMNVEV (reference sequence). V was pared by 0 bases and J by 1 base, with 9 bases of the junction left unmatched. CDR3 length: 19 amino acids. CDR3 DNA sequence: TGTGCCAGCAGTTTATCGGGGCTAGCGGGGGGCCCTCGCACAGATACGCAGTATTTT. Protein sequence: CASSLSGLAGGPRTDTQYF.

The chain couples TRBV19 to TRBJ2-7; TRBD1 or TRBD2 may be the D gene (5 bases each). Per the germline V gene, CDR1 is LNHDA and CDR2 is SQIVND (reference sequence). The length of the CDR3 is 14 residues. The V gene lost 7 bases and the J gene lost 5 bases, with 18 bases spanning the gap. The CDR3 loop is CASNAPGAVNEQYF. The CDR3 DNA is TGTGCCAGTAACGCCCCCGGGGCTGTCAACGAGCAGTACTTC.

The chain recombines TRBV6-6 with TRBJ2-7; 7 nucleotides match TRBD1. With 4 bases clipped from V and 6 bases from J, the junction kept 6 bases outside the gene matches. The CDR3 runs 13 residues. Germline-derived CDR1 and CDR2 are MNHNY and SVGAGI (reference sequence). The CDR3 sequence: CASSSGQSREQYF. The CDR3 DNA reads as TGTGCCAGCAGTTCGGGACAGTCCCGCGAGCAGTACTTC.

The V gene is TRBV7-2, the J gene TRBJ2-5, with TRBD1 as a possible D gene (6 bases). CDR1 SGHTA and CDR2 FQGNSA come from the germline V gene. Between the trimmed V and J ends, which lost 5 bases and 1 base, there was a span of 11 bases. The CDR3 is 14 amino acids. This CDR3 is CASSRQAAQETQYF. CDR3 bases: TGTGCCAGCAGCCGACAGGCAGCCCAAGAGACCCAGTACTTC.

This sequence joins TRBV28 and TRBJ2-2, with D perhaps TRBD1 (7 bases). CDR3 length equals 17 residues. From germline, CDR1 is MDHEN and CDR2 SYDVKM. Trimming took off 5 bases at V and 7 bases at J, with 23 bases between the two ends. CDR3 in amino acids: CASSLGGGTGRSGELFF. CDR3 DNA sequence: TGTGCCAGCAGTCTAGGAGGGGGCACAGGGCGGAGCGGGGAGCTGTTTTTT.

The chain is built from TRBV7-9 and TRBJ2-1; no reliable D call. The length of the CDR3 is 13 residues. V lost 0 bases, J lost 10 bases, and 10 bases lay in between. In germline, CDR1 is SEHNR, CDR2 FQNEAQ (reference sequence). The CDR3 bases are TGTGCCAGCAGCTTAGCGTCGGATCAGGAGCAGTTCTTC. Its protein is CASSLASDQEQFF.

The chain recombines TRBV4-1 with TRBJ2-7; D is possibly TRBD1 or TRBD2 (5 bases each). Per germline, CDR1 MGHRA and CDR2 YSYEKL. Trimming removed 1 base from V and 2 bases from J, with 24 bases in between. This CDR3 comprises 19 residues. CDR3: CASSQARGPRGVLAYEQYF. The CDR3 DNA reads TGCGCCAGCAGCCAAGCCCGAGGACCCCGGGGCGTTCTGGCCTACGAGCAGTACTTC.

CDR3 bases: TGTGCCAGCAGCCCCGAAGGGGACGCACCCCTCCACTTT. It codes for CASSPEGDAPLHF. The gene calls are TRBV6-6 and TRBJ1-6; possible D gene TRBD1, 5 bases. This CDR3 is built from 13 residues. The germline CDR1 and CDR2 sequences are MNHNY and SVGAGI (reference sequence). Trimming cost V 6 bases and J 11 bases, with 14 bases left between them.

With respect to this clonotype: Sequence at one end of the junction differs from germline and may be a read error. The chain combines TRBV6-6 with TRBJ1-2; possibly TRBD1 for D (6 bases). Germline loops: CDR1 MNHNY, CDR2 SVGAGI (reference sequence). The CDR3 is 11 amino acids. CDR3 residues: CASRDRVMQLF. The CDR3 region has the DNA TGTGCCAGCAGGGACAGAGTAATGCAACTCTTC.

This clonotype was recorded a few times. The chain links TRBV6-2 or TRBV6-3 to TRBJ2-6; 7 bases fit TRBD1. Germline V gene sequence: CDR1 MNHEY, CDR2 SVGEGT. The CDR3 spans 15 residues. Trimming cost V 5 bases and J 4 bases; bases outside gene matches: 5. This CDR3 is CASSIGGSGANVLTF. CDR3 DNA: TGTGCCAGCAGTATAGGGGGCTCCGGGGCCAACGTCCTGACTTTC.

V is TRBV11-2 and J is TRBJ1-6, with a possible D match to TRBD1 (5 bases). Trimming took off 5 bases at V and 5 bases at J, with 10 bases between the two ends. Germline V lookup: CDR1 SGHAT, CDR2 FQNNGV. CDR3 length: 14 amino acids. CDR3 loop: CASSHGQDNSPLHF. CDR3 nucleotide sequence: TGTGCCAGCAGCCACGGACAAGATAATTCACCCCTCCACTTT.

CDR3 sequence reads: CASRLRGSGYEQYF. The CDR3 nucleotides are TGTGCCAGCAGACTTAGGGGGTCCGGCTACGAGCAGTACTTC. This chain links TRBV7-2 with TRBJ2-7; D possibly corresponds to TRBD1 (6 bases). Per the germline V gene, CDR1 is SGHTA and CDR2 is FQGNSA. V lost 6 bases to trimming and J lost 3 bases, with 15 bases between them. The CDR3 spans 14 residues.

This clonotype was counted only a few times. CDR3 in DNA: TGCAGTGCTGGGGGGGGGTTCCCAGGTGCCAAAAACATTCAGTACTTC. Residues: CSAGGGFPGAKNIQYF. The chain employs TRBV20-1 and TRBJ2-4, with 7 bases that match TRBD2. The CDR3 is made up of 16 amino acids. The J segment lost 1 base and the V segment lost 5 bases, leaving 11 bases of the junction unmatched. Germline V CDR1 and CDR2: DFQATT, SNEGSKA (reference sequence).

The chain joins TRBV7-1 to TRBJ1-1, with TRBD1 identical over 7 bases. TRBV7-1 is filed as an ORF, its function uncertain. This CDR3 has 14 residues. After removal of 1 base from V and 6 bases from J, the junction contained 5 bases not matched to a gene. CDR3 coding DNA: TGTGCCAGCAGCTCAGGACAGGGCAGATCTGAAGCTTTCTTT. Protein: CASSSGQGRSEAFF.

The V call is TRBV12-3 or TRBV12-4, the J call TRBJ2-7; 7 bases are shared with TRBD2. This CDR3 comprises 13 residues. The J segment lost 3 bases and the V segment lost 3 bases, leaving 2 bases of the junction unmatched. CDR3 DNA: TGTGCCAGCAGTTTCGGACTAGTCTACGAGCAGTACTTC. Amino acids: CASSFGLVYEQYF.

V usage is TRBV7-2 and J usage is TRBJ2-7, with 8 bases fitting TRBD2. The CDR3 loop spans 15 amino acids. Trimming took 5 bases from V and 1 from J; bases not matched to a gene: 7. Per the germline V gene, CDR1 is SGHTA and CDR2 is FQGNSA. Here the CDR3 reads CASSESRGRSYEQYF. The CDR3 region has the DNA TGTGCCAGCAGCGAGTCACGCGGGAGGTCCTACGAGCAGTACTTC.

This clonotype was counted between two and nine times. The chain is built from TRBV7-2 and TRBJ1-6; 7 nucleotides agree with TRBD1. Per germline, CDR1 SGHTA and CDR2 FQGNSA. V shed 1 base, J shed 8 bases, and the junction held 5 bases outside the gene matches. The CDR3 extends over 15 amino acids. CDR3 region: CASSLDEGGDSPLHF. CDR3 bases: TGTGCCAGCAGCTTAGATGAAGGGGGCGATTCACCCCTCCACTTT.

The V and J genes are TRBV7-2 and TRBJ2-7; the D gene is possibly TRBD2 (5 bases). CDR1 and CDR2 (germline): SGHTA, FQGNSA. Trimming pared 6 bases from V and 3 bases from J, leaving 12 bases between. The CDR3 runs 13 residues. CDR3 DNA: TGTGCCAGCAGTCGAGGGCCTCTCTACGAGCAGTACTTC. Its translation is CASSRGPLYEQYF.

The V gene is TRBV20-1, the J gene TRBJ2-7; 8 positions match TRBD1. The CDR3 has 18 residues. Unmatched junction bases numbered 24, after V lost 6 bases and J lost 5 bases. CDR1 DFQATT and CDR2 SNEGSKA come from the germline V gene (reference sequence). CDR3 amino acids: CSALAPPNEGQVTHEQYF. For the CDR3, the DNA is TGCAGTGCGCTAGCACCCCCAAACGAGGGACAGGTAACCCACGAGCAGTACTTC.

There are a few counts of this clonotype. The rearrangement uses TRBV12-3 or TRBV12-4 and TRBJ1-5; D unresolved. The CDR3 runs 18 residues. Trimming removed 7 bases from V and 2 bases from J, with 24 bases in between. The CDR3, as DNA: TGTGCCAGCACCATATTAAGGGATCTGTTTTGGGGCAATCAGCCCCAGCATTTT. Translated: CASTILRDLFWGNQPQHF.

This clonotype was observed a handful of times. This chain uses TRBV12-3 or TRBV12-4 with TRBJ1-5; 8 nucleotides line up with TRBD1. Trimming cost V 3 bases and J 5 bases; bases outside gene matches: 3. This CDR3 has 14 residues. CDR3 nucleotide sequence: TGTGCCAGCAGTTTGGACAGGGCAGATCAGCCCCAGCATTTT. Its protein product is CASSLDRADQPQHF.

This chain joins TRBV6-2 or TRBV6-3 and TRBJ2-7, with D perhaps TRBD1 (6 bases). V was trimmed by 4 bases and J by 0 bases, leaving 10 bases between them. This CDR3 is built from 14 residues. Germline values: CDR1 MNHEY, CDR2 SVGEGT. Written as DNA, the CDR3 is TGTGCCAGCAGTTCAACAGGGAGCTCCTACGAGCAGTACTTC. It translates to CASSSTGSSYEQYF.

This chain connects TRBV7-6 to TRBJ1-1; D gene unclear. Deletions cut 5 bases from V and 5 bases from J, with 12 bases between. The CDR3 is made up of 13 amino acids. CDR1 is SGHVS, CDR2 FNYEAQ, per germline. The CDR3 region has the DNA TGTGCCAGCAGCCTGGACCCTGGGACTGAAGCTTTCTTT. This gives the protein CASSLDPGTEAFF. The full variable domain, with the rest looked up from reference TRBV7-6 and TRBJ1-1, is GAGVSQSPRYKVTKRGQDVALRCDPISGHVSLYWYRQALGQGPEFLTYFNYEAQQDKSGLPNDRFSAERPEGSISTLTIQRTEQRDSAMYRCASSLDPGTEAFFGQGTRLTVV.

Regarding this clonotype: This may be a read error, as it is one base from a much larger clone. The V gene is TRBV27, the J gene TRBJ1-2; possible D gene TRBD1, 6 bases. CDR1 MNHEY and CDR2 SMNVEV come from the germline V gene (reference sequence). Trimming cost V 10 bases and J 3 bases, with 24 bases left between them. CDR3 length equals 16 residues. The CDR3 here is CANRTLGQRWDYGYTF. The CDR3 DNA reads as TGTGCCAACAGGACCCTTGGACAGCGGTGGGACTATGGCTACACCTTC.

This clonotype has a handful of counts. This chain connects TRBV12-3 or TRBV12-4 to TRBJ2-5; the match to TRBD2 covers 16 bases. The CDR3 loop spans 19 amino acids. The ends lost 5 bases at V and 5 bases at J; junction bases unmatched: 14. CDR3 loop: CASSTHPPGLAGGRETQYF. In DNA, the CDR3 is TGTGCCAGCAGTACCCACCCCCCGGGACTAGCGGGGGGGCGGGAGACCCAGTACTTC.

The rearrangement uses TRBV15 and TRBJ2-7; D may be TRBD1 or TRBD2 (6 bases each). The CDR3 contains 15 residues. V was trimmed by 4 bases and J by 6 bases, leaving 19 bases between them. Germline V gene lookup returns CDR1 LNHNV and CDR2 YYDKDF (reference sequence). The DNA for the CDR3 is TGTGCCACCAGCACACCACAGGGAGGTCAGGTCGAGCAGTACTTC. Translated: CATSTPQGGQVEQYF.